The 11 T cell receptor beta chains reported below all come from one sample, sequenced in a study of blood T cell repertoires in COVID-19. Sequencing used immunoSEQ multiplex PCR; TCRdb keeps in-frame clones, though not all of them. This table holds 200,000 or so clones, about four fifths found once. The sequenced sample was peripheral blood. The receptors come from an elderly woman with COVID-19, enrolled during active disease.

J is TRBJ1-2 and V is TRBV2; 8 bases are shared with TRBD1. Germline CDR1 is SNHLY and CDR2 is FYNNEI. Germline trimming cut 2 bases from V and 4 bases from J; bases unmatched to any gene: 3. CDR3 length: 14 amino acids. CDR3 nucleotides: TGTGCCAGCAGTGAAACAGGGGGGTCCTATGGCTACACCTTC. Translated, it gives CASSETGGSYGYTF.

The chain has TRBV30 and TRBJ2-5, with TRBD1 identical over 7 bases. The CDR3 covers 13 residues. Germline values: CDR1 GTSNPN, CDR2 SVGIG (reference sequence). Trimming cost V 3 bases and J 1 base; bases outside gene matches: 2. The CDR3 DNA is TGTGCCTGGAGCCGACAGGGCCAAGAGACCCAGTACTTC. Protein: CAWSRQGQETQYF.

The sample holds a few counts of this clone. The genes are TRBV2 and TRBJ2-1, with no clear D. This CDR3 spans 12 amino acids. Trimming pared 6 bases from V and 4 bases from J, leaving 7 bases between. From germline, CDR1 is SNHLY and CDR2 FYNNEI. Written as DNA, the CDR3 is TGTGCCAGCAGCCCCACATACAATGAGCAGTTCTTC. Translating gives CASSPTYNEQFF.

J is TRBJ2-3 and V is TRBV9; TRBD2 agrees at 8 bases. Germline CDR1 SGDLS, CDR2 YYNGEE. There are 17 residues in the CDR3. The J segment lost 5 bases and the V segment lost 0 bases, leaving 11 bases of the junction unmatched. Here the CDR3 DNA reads TGTGCCAGCAGCGTAGCGGGGGGGCCACATTCTGGAGATACGCAGTATTTT. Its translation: CASSVAGGPHSGDTQYF.

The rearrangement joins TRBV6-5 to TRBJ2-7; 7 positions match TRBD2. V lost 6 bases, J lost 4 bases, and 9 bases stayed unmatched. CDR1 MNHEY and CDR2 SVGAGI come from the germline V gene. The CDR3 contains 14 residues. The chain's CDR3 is CASRKGLNSYEQYF. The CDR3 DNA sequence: TGTGCCAGCAGGAAGGGACTAAACTCATACGAGCAGTACTTC.

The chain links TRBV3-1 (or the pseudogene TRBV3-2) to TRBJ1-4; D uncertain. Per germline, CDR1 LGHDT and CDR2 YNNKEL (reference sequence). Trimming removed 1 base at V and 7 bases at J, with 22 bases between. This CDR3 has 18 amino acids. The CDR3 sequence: CASSQVAGTIWQVEKLFF. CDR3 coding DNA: TGTGCCAGCAGCCAAGTAGCGGGTACGATTTGGCAGGTTGAAAAACTGTTTTTT.

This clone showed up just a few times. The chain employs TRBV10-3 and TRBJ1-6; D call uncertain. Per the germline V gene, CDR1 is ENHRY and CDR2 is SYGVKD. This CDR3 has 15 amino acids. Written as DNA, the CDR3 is TGTGCACCTAGGCAGAGTCGCTCCTATAATTCACCCCTCCACTTT. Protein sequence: CAPRQSRSYNSPLHF.

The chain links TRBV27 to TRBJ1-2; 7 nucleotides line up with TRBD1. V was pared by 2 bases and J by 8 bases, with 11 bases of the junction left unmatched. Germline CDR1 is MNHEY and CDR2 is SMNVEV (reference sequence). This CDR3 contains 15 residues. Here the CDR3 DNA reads TGTGCCAGCAGTTTAAAATTCGGACAGGCGGCGGGCTACACCTTC. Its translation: CASSLKFGQAAGYTF.

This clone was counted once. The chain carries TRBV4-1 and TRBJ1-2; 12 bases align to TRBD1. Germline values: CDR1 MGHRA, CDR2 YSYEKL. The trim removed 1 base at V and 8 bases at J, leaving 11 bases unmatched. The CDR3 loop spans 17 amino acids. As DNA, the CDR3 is TGCGCCAGCAGCCAAGGATTTGGGGACAGGGGGCTCGTGGGCTACACCTTC. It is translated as CASSQGFGDRGLVGYTF.

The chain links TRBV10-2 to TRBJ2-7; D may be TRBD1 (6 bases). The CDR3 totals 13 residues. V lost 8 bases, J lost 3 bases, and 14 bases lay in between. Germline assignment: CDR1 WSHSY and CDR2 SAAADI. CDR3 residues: CASRGDNDYEQYF. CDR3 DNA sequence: TGCGCCAGCCGTGGGGACAACGACTACGAGCAGTACTTC.

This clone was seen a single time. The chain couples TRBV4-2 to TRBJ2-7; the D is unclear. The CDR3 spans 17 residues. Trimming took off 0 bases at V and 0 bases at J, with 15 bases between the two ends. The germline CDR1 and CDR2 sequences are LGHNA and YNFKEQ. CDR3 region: CASSQELIFRSSYEQYF. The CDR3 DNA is TGTGCCAGCAGCCAAGAACTCATCTTTAGGAGCTCCTACGAGCAGTACTTC.